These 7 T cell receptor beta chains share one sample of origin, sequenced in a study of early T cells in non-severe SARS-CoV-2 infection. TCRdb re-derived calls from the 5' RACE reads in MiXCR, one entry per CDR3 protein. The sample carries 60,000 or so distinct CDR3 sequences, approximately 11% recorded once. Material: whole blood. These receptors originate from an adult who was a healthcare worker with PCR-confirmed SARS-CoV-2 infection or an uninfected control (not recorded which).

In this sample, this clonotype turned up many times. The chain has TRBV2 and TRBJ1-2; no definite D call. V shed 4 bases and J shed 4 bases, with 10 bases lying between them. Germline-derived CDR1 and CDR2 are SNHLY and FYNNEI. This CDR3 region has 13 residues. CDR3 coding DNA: TGTGCCAGCAGTGTGGGAGGGCGCTATGGCTACACCTTC. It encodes CASSVGGRYGYTF.

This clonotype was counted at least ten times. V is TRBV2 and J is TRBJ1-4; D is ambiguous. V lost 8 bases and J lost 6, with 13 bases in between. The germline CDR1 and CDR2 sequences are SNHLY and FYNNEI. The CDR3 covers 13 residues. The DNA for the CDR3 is TGTGCCAGCTTACTCAGGAGGGATGAAAAACTGTTTTTT. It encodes CASLLRRDEKLFF.

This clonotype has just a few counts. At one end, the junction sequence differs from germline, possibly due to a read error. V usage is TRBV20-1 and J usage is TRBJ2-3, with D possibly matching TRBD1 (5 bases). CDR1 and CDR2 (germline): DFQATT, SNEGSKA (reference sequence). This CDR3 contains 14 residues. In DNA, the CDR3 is TGCAGTGCTGGAGACAGCGTTCGCACAGATACGCAGTATTTT. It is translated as CSAGDSVRTDTQYF.

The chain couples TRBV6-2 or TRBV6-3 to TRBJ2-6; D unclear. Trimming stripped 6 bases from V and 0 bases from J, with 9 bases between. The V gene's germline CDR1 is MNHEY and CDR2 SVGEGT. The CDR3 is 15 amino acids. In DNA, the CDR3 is TGTGCCAGCAGCCACTACAGCTCTGGGGCCAACGTCCTGACTTTC. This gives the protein CASSHYSSGANVLTF.

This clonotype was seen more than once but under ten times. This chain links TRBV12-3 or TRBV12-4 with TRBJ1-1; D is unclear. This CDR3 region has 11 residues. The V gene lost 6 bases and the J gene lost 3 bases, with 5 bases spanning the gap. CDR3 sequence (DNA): TGTGCCAGCAGGATGCACACTGAAGCTTTCTTT. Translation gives CASRMHTEAFF.

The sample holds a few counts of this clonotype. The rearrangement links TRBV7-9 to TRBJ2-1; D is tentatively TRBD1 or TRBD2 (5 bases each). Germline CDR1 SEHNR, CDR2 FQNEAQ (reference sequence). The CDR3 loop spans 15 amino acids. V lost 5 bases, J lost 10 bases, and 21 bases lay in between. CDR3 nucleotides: TGTGCCAGCAGCCAGGGAGTAGCCCCTTTGCCCGAGCAGTTCTTC. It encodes CASSQGVAPLPEQFF.

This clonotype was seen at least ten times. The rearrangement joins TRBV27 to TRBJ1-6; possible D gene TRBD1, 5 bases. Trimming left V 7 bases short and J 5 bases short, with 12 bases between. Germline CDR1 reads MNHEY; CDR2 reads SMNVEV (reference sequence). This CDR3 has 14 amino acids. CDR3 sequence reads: CASTDGGNNSPLHF. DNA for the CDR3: TGTGCCAGCACGGACGGGGGGAATAATTCACCCCTCCACTTT.